This T cell receptor (beta chain) comes out of a study of a mutant IDH1 vaccine in newly diagnosed glioma. Across the whole study: Treatment recipients were around 62% male and roughly 38% female, and their mean age was around 40 years. Former treatment meant radiotherapy, temozolomide, or both; the majority had gotten both.

Time point described: baseline, week 1 (first vaccination visit). The treatment: pre-vaccination baseline after standard-of-care therapy. Each of the donors came in with new WHO grade 3 or 4 astrocytomas that were IDH1-mutant and ATRX-lost. This CDR3 region has 11 residues. Between the trimmed V and J ends, which lost 0 bases and 6 bases, there was a span of 2 bases. Germline CDR1 reads SGHDT; CDR2 reads YYEEEE. Study results and limitations: Seemingly, pseudoprogression had no relation to changes in the top peripheral T cell clonotypes.

As to this clone: Its target is not known.

Clones were read by immunoSEQ multiplex PCR, and TCRdb kept only the in-frame ones, dropping some. Of around 82,000 clones listed, around 80% were seen once; the top ten hold 4.5% to 5.5%. The source is a man in his forties with glioma. Some clones in this sample may be carry-over from other donors' samples. This chain connects TRBV5-6 to TRBJ2-3; D remains ambiguous. The sequences come from PBMCs, collected from a glioma patient treated with radiotherapy, temozolomide or both. DNA for the CDR3: TGTGCCAGCAGCTTGGGTGATACGCAGTATTTT. Translation: CASSLGDTQYF.